This T cell receptor (beta chain) is drawn from a study of T cell responses to AZD1222 COVID-19 vaccine. This clone was counted a few times. Profiled with immunoSEQ multiplex PCR; TCRdb holds only in-frame clones, not every one. The sample has some 74,000 clones, over 75% seen once. Germline values: CDR1 SGHDN, CDR2 FVKESK. This CDR3 is built from 15 residues. V was shortened by 1 base and J by 0 bases, with 7 bases between the two germline ends. Sample: peripheral blood, taken on day 0 of AZD1222 vaccination. This rearrangement joins TRBV14 to TRBJ1-3, with D hard to call. The source of this sequence is an adult in good health. Here the CDR3 DNA reads TGTGCCAGCAGCCAAGCCCTAGGCTCTGGAAACACCATATATTTT. Amino acid sequence: CASSQALGSGNTIYF.